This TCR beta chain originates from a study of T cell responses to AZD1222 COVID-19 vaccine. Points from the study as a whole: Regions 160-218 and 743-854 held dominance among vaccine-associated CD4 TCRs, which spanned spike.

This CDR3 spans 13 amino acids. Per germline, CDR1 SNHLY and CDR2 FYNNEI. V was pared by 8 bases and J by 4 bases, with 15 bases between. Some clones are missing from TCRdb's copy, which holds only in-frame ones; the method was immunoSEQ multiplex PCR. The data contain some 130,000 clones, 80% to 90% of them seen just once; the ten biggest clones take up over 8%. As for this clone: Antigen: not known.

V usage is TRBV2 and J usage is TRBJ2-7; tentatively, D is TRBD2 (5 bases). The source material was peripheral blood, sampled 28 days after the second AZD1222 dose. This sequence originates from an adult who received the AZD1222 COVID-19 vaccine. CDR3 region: CASGGPSMYEQYF. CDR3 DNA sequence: TGTGCCAGCGGCGGGCCGAGTATGTACGAGCAGTACTTC.